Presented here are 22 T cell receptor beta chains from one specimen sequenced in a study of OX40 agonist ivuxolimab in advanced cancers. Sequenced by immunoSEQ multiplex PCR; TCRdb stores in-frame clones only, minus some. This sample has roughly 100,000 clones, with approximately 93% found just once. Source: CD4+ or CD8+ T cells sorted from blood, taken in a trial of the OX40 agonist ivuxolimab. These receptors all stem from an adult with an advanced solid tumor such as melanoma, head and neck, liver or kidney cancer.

The CDR3 reads CASSYSSGVYNEQFF. The CDR3 DNA reads TGTGCCAGCAGTTATTCGAGCGGGGTCTACAATGAGCAGTTCTTC. V gene TRBV6-5 combines with J gene TRBJ2-1; TRBD2 aligns across 7 bases. Germline assignment: CDR1 MNHEY and CDR2 SVGAGI. Losses at the gene ends were 3 bases for V and 3 bases for J; bases not matched to a gene: 5. The CDR3 covers 15 residues.

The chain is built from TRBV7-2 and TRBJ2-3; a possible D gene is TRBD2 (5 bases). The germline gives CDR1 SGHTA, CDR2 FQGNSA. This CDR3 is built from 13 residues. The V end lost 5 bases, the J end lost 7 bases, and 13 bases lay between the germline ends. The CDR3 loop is CASSLQTGNTQYF. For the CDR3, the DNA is TGTGCCAGCAGCCTACAAACCGGGAATACGCAGTATTTT.

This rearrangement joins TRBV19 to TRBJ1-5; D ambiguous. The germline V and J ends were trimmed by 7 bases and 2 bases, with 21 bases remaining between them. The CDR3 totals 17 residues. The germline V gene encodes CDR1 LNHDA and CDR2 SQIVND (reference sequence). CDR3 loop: CASTPPAPPVRNQPQHF. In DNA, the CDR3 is TGTGCCAGTACCCCTCCAGCCCCCCCAGTGCGCAATCAGCCCCAGCATTTT.

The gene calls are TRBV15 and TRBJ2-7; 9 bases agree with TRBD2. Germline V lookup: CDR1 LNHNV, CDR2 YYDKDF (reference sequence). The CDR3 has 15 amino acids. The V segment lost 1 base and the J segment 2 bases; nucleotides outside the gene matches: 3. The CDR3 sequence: CATSRGLAGPYEQYV. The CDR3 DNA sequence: TGTGCCACCAGCAGAGGCCTAGCGGGGCCCTACGAGCAGTACGTC.

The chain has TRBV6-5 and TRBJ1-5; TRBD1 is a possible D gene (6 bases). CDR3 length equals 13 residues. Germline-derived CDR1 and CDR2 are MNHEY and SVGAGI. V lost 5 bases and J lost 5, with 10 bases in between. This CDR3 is CASSENRDQPQHF. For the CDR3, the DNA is TGTGCCAGCAGTGAGAACAGGGATCAGCCCCAGCATTTT.

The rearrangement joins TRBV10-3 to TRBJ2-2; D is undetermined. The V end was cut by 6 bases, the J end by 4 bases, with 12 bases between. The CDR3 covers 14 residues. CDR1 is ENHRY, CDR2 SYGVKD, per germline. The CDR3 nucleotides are TGTGCCATCAGAGGCACAGCGCGCACCGGGGAGCTGTTTTTT. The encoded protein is CAIRGTARTGELFF.

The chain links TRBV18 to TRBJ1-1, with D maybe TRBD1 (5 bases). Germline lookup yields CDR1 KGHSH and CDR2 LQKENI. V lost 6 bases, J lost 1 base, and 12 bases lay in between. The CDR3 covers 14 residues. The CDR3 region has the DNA TGTGCCAGCTCCCCGACCGGGGCGAACACTGAAGCTTTCTTT. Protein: CASSPTGANTEAFF.

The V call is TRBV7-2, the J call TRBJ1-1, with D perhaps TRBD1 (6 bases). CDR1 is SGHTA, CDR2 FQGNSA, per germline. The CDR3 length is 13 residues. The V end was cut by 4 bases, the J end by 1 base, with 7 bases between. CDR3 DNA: TGTGCCAGCAGCTGGGGACAGAACACTGAAGCTTTCTTT. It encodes CASSWGQNTEAFF.

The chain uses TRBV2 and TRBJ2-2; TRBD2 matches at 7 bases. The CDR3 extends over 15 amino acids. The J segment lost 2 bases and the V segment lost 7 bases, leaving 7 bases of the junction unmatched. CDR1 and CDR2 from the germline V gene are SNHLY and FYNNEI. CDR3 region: CASMGREFNTGELFF. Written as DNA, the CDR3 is TGTGCCAGCATGGGGCGGGAGTTCAACACCGGGGAGCTGTTTTTT. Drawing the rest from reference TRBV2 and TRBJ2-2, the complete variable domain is EPEVTQTPSHQVTQMGQEVILRCVPISNHLYFYWYRQILGQKVEFLVSFYNNEISEKSEIFDDQFSVERPDGSNFTLKIRSTKLEDSAMYFCASMGREFNTGELFFGEGSRLTVL.

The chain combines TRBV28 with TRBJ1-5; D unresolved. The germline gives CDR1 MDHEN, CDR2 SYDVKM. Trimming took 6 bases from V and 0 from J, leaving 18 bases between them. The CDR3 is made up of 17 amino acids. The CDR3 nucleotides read TGTGCCAGCAGCCTAGGGCTGACACCCTATAGCAATCAGCCCCAGCATTTT. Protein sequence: CASSLGLTPYSNQPQHF.

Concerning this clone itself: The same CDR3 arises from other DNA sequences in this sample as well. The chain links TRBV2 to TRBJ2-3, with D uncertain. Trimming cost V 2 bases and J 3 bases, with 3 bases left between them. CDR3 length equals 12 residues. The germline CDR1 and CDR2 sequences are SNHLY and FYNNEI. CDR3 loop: CASSERTDTQYF. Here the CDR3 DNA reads TGTGCCAGCAGTGAAAGAACAGATACGCAGTATTTT.

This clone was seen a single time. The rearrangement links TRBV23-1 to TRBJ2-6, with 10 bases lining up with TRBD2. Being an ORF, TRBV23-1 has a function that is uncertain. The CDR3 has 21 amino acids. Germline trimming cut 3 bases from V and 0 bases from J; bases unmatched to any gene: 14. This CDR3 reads CASSHTTSGLHNISGANVLTF. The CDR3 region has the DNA TGCGCCAGCAGTCATACGACTAGCGGGTTACATAATATCTCTGGGGCCAACGTCCTGACTTTC.

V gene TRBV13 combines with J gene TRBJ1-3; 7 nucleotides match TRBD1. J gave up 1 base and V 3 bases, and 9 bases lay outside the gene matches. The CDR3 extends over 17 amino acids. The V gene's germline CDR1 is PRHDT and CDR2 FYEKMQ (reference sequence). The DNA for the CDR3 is TGTGCCAGCAGCTTCGGGACAGCGCGAGTTTCTGGAAACACCATATATTTT. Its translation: CASSFGTARVSGNTIYF.

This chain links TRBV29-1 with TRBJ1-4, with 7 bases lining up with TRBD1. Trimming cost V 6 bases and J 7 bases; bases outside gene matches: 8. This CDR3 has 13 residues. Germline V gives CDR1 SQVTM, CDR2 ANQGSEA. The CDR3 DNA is TGCAGCGTGGGACAGTTCGGTGGTGAAAAACTGTTTTTT. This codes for CSVGQFGGEKLFF.

The CDR3 DNA is TGTGCCAGCAGCCCCGGTCACCTATCAGGGGTTCGTCCCTACGAGCAGTACTTC. Its protein product is CASSPGHLSGVRPYEQYF. The chain employs TRBV28 and TRBJ2-7; TRBD1 is a possible D gene (6 bases). V lost 6 bases to trimming and J lost 2 bases, with 26 bases between them. Germline-derived CDR1 and CDR2 are MDHEN and SYDVKM. The length of the CDR3 is 18 residues.

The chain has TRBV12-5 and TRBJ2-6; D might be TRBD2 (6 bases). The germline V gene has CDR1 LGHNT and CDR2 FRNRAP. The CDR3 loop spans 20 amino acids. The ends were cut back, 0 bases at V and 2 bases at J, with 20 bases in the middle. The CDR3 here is CASGLVTTGTLDPGANVLTF. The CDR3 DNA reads TGTGCTAGTGGTTTGGTAACCACCGGGACTCTCGACCCTGGGGCCAACGTCCTGACTTTC.

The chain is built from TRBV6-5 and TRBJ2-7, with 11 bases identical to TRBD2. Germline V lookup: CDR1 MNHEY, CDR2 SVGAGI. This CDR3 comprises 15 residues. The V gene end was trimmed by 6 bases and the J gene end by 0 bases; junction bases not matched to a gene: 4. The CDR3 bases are TGTGCCAGCAGACGAACTAGCGGGAGCTCCTACGAGCAGTACGTC. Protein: CASRRTSGSSYEQYV.

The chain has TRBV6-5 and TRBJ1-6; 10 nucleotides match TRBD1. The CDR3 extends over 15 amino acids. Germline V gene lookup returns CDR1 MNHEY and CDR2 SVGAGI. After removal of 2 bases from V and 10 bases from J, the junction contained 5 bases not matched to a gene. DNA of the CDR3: TGTGCCAGCAGTTACCGGGACAGGGGATTCTCACCCCTCCACTTT. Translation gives CASSYRDRGFSPLHF.

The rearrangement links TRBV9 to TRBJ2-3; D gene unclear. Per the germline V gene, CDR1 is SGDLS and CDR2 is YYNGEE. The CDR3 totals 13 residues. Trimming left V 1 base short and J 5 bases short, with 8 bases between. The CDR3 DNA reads TGTGCCAGCAGCGTAAGTTTTGAAGATACGCAGTATTTT. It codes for CASSVSFEDTQYF.

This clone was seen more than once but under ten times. The CDR3 reads CASRAQNTEAFF. In DNA, the CDR3 is TGTGCCAGCAGGGCTCAGAACACTGAAGCTTTCTTT. The rearrangement joins TRBV30 to TRBJ1-1; perhaps TRBD1 as D (5 bases). The V gene's germline CDR1 is GTSNPN and CDR2 SVGIG (reference sequence). This CDR3 contains 12 residues. Trimming removed 8 bases at V and 1 base at J, with 11 bases between.

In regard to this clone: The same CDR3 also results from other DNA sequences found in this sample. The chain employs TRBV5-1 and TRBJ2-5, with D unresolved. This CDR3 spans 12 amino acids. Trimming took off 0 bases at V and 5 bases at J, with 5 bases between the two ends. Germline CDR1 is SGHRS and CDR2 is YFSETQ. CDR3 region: CASSLESETQYF. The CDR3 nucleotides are TGCGCCAGCAGCTTGGAATCTGAGACCCAGTACTTC.

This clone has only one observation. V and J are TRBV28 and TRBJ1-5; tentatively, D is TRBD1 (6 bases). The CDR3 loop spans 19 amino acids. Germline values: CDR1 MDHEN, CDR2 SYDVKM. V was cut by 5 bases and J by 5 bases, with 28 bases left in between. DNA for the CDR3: TGTGCCAGCAGTCCAACGGCCGGGACACCGGGCGTATGGTATCAGCCCCAGCATTTT. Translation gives CASSPTAGTPGVWYQPQHF. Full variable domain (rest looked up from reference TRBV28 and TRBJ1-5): DVKVTQSSRYLVKRTGEKVFLECVQDMDHENMFWYRQDPGLGLRLIYFSYDVKMKEKGDIPEGYSVSREKKERFSLILESASTNQTSMYLCASSPTAGTPGVWYQPQHFGDGTRLSIL.